The next 14 T cell receptor beta chains were all read from a single sample in a study of cytomegalovirus exposure and HLA in healthy donors. Libraries were prepared by immunoSEQ multiplex PCR; TCRdb keeps only in-frame clonotypes and omits some of them. The repertoire holds approximately 220,000 clones, with around 87% as singletons. The sequenced material came from PBMCs. The receptors were sampled from a man aged 18 to 29 in good health and CMV-seronegative.

This clone appeared a few times. This rearrangement joins TRBV7-9 to TRBJ1-1; 8 positions agree with TRBD1. The CDR3 sequence is 14 residues long. J was trimmed by 6 bases and V by 5 bases; bases with no gene match: 8. Germline V gene data show CDR1 as SEHNR and CDR2 as FQNEAQ (reference sequence). The chain's CDR3 is CASSHTSGGPEAFF. The CDR3 DNA sequence: TGTGCCAGCAGCCACACTTCAGGGGGCCCTGAAGCTTTCTTT.

The chain employs TRBV25-1 and TRBJ1-2, with 9 bases identical to TRBD1. The CDR3 spans 15 residues. V shed 6 bases and J 8 bases; nucleotides not matched to a gene: 13. Per the germline V gene, CDR1 is MGHDK and CDR2 is SYGVNS. CDR3 bases: TGTGCCAGCAGCATTGATATACAGGGGGCGCGGGGCTACACCTTC. Its translation: CASSIDIQGARGYTF.

This chain connects TRBV25-1 to TRBJ1-1; perhaps TRBD1 as D (5 bases). This CDR3 spans 14 amino acids. The germline CDR1 and CDR2 sequences are MGHDK and SYGVNS. The V end was cut by 3 bases, the J end by 3 bases, with 11 bases between. CDR3 DNA: TGTGCCAGCAGTGATGGGGGGAGGGACACTGAAGCTTTCTTT. It encodes CASSDGGRDTEAFF. The full variable domain, with the rest looked up from reference TRBV25-1 and TRBJ1-1, is EADIYQTPRYLVIGTGKKITLECSQTMGHDKMYWYQQDPGMELHLIHYSYGVNSTEKGDLSSESTVSRIRTEHFPLTLESARPSHTSQYLCASSDGGRDTEAFFGQGTRLTVV.

This clone was counted once. As DNA, the CDR3 is TGTGCCAGCTCTCAACTCCGGGACAGCCACACTGAAGCTTTCTTT. Protein product: CASSQLRDSHTEAFF. V is TRBV18 and J is TRBJ1-1; the match to TRBD1 covers 7 bases. Germline CDR1 reads KGHSH; CDR2 reads LQKENI. The V and J ends lost 6 bases and 3 bases, in that order; junction bases with no gene match: 10. The CDR3 is 15 amino acids.

V usage is TRBV5-4 and J usage is TRBJ2-3, with D possibly matching TRBD1 (5 bases). Looked up from germline, CDR1 is SGHNT and CDR2 is YYREEE (reference sequence). The ends were cut back, 4 bases at V and 2 bases at J, with 14 bases in the middle. This CDR3 region has 15 residues. CDR3: CASSNVQANTDTQYF. The CDR3 DNA is TGTGCCAGCAGCAATGTACAGGCGAACACAGATACGCAGTATTTT.

There are a few counts of this clone. V gene TRBV21-1 combines with J gene TRBJ2-7; TRBD2 is the table's D call, not checked against the DNA. TRBV21-1 is a pseudogene. CDR3 length equals 16 residues. CDR3 amino acids: CASSKLWEAFPYEQYF. DNA for the CDR3: TGTGCCAGCAGCAAACTATGGGAGGCCTTTCCCTACGAGCAGTACTTC.

This chain joins TRBV5-5 and TRBJ2-7; D unresolved. Trimming pared 2 bases from V and 4 bases from J, leaving 7 bases between. The CDR3 is 12 amino acids. Germline V gene data show CDR1 as SGHKS and CDR2 as YYEKEE (reference sequence). The CDR3 DNA reads as TGTGCCAGCAGCTTCGCGCTATACGAGCAGTACTTC. Amino acid sequence: CASSFALYEQYF.

J is TRBJ2-7 and V is TRBV18, with D maybe TRBD1 (5 bases). Trimming shortened V by 6 bases and J by 6 bases, and 15 bases separated the two germline ends. CDR3 length equals 13 residues. Germline loops: CDR1 KGHSH, CDR2 LQKENI. In nucleotides, the CDR3 is TGTGCCAGCTCGCTGGCAGGGTTGGGCGAGCAGTACTTC. It specifies CASSLAGLGEQYF.

The chain recombines TRBV4-2 with TRBJ1-2; 8 bases agree with TRBD1. The V gene's germline CDR1 is LGHNA and CDR2 YNFKEQ. The V and J ends lost 0 bases and 3 bases, in that order; junction bases with no gene match: 3. CDR3 length equals 15 residues. CDR3 residues: CASSQDTGGDYGYTF. CDR3 nucleotides: TGTGCCAGCAGCCAAGATACAGGGGGAGACTATGGCTACACCTTC.

The genes are TRBV9 and TRBJ1-3, with TRBD1 identical over 10 bases. The germline gives CDR1 SGDLS, CDR2 YYNGEE. The CDR3 extends over 18 amino acids. The junction had 10 bases not matched to a gene; V was cut back by 0 bases and J by 4 bases. The CDR3 reads CASSVAMGTGVSGNTIYF. The CDR3 DNA is TGTGCCAGCAGCGTAGCTATGGGGACAGGGGTTTCAGGAAACACCATATATTTT.

This clone was detected a few times. The chain combines TRBV18 with TRBJ2-1, with a weak D call TRBD2 (6 bases). In germline, CDR1 is KGHSH, CDR2 LQKENI. The CDR3 extends over 16 amino acids. Trimming stripped 6 bases from V and 4 bases from J, with 19 bases between. In DNA, the CDR3 is TGTGCCAGCTCCGGGGCGCTGGCGGAGGGTTACAATGAGCAGTTCTTC. Residues: CASSGALAEGYNEQFF.

The chain has TRBV7-2 and TRBJ2-4, with 11 positions matching TRBD1. The CDR3 extends over 15 amino acids. Per germline, CDR1 SGHTA and CDR2 FQGNSA. V shed 4 bases, J shed 5 bases, and the junction held 4 bases outside the gene matches. The CDR3 nucleotides read TGTGCCAGCAGCTGGGAGGACAGGGGGCAAAACATTCAGTACTTC. It yields the protein CASSWEDRGQNIQYF.

The chain links TRBV5-4 to TRBJ2-3; D not resolved. V was clipped by 7 bases and J by 1 base, with 10 bases between them. The germline gives CDR1 SGHNT, CDR2 YYREEE (reference sequence). There are 13 residues in the CDR3. CDR3 DNA sequence: TGTGCCAGCGCCAGAATGGGCACAGATACGCAGTATTTT. Its translation: CASARMGTDTQYF.

The J gene is TRBJ2-7, the V gene TRBV10-3; 10 bases agree with TRBD2. V was pared by 5 bases and J by 4 bases, with 5 bases of the junction left unmatched. Germline CDR1 reads ENHRY; CDR2 reads SYGVKD. This CDR3 contains 14 residues. The CDR3 is CAISSPSGGYEQYF. The CDR3 DNA follows: TGTGCCATCAGTAGCCCTAGCGGGGGTTACGAGCAGTACTTC.